A selection of T cell receptor beta chains follows, all from one sample in a study of cytomegalovirus exposure and HLA in healthy donors. Profiled with immunoSEQ multiplex PCR; TCRdb holds only in-frame clones, not every one. The sample contains under 200,000 clones, approximately 85% of which appear only once. What was sequenced was PBMCs. The receptors derive from a man between 18 and 35 years old in good health and CMV-seropositive. CDR3s include the opening cysteine and the closing phenylalanine or tryptophan. A D gene is named only where the DNA matches it firmly. Only some rows state a clone size, as once, few, many or a class for expanded clones.

d_gene,v_gene,j_gene,abundance,CDR3nt,CDR3aa
TRBD2,TRBV9,TRBJ2-1,.,TGTGCCAGCAGCGTAGAGGGCGGGGGGGCTGGTGAGCAGTTCTTC,CASSVEGGGAGEQFF
.,TRBV7-2,TRBJ2-7,.,TGTGCCAGCAGCCCACGGACTGATACCTACGAGCAGTACTTC,CASSPRTDTYEQYF
.,TRBV11-2,TRBJ2-1,.,TGTGCCAGCAGCTTAGGGTTAGCCCTTTACGGTGAGCAGTTCTTC,CASSLGLALYGEQFF
.,TRBV6-6,TRBJ1-1,few,TGTGCCAGCACCAAGACAGTGAACACTGAAGCTTTCTTT,CASTKTVNTEAFF
TRBD2,TRBV5-4,TRBJ2-1,.,TGTGCCAGCAGCTTGGGGGGGTCTAGCGGAGACAATGAGCAGTTCTTC,CASSLGGSSGDNEQFF
.,TRBV10-3,TRBJ2-7,.,TGTGCCATCAGCTTACGGGAAGGCGAGCAGTACTTC,CAISLREGEQYF
TRBD1,TRBV5-4,TRBJ2-7,medium-sized,TGTGCCAGCAGCTTGGCCGGGACAGCCTACGAGCAGTACTTC,CASSLAGTAYEQYF
.,TRBV7-2,TRBJ2-5,.,TGTGCCAGCAGCCCGGACATCGGAGAGACCCAGTACTTC,CASSPDIGETQYF
.,TRBV7-8,TRBJ2-2,.,TGTGCCAGCAGCTTTCGGTGGGAGGACACCGGGGAGCTGTTTTTT,CASSFRWEDTGELFF
TRBD1,TRBV6-6,TRBJ1-5,.,TGTGCCAGCAGACGACAGGGGGCGAGCAATCAGCCCCAGCATTTT,CASRRQGASNQPQHF
.,TRBV7-2,TRBJ1-1,.,TGTGCCAGCAGCTTATTCACAGGCATCTTGAACACTGAAGCTTTCTTT,CASSLFTGILNTEAFF
TRBD1,TRBV4-3,TRBJ1-2,few,TGCGCCAGCAGCCAAGACAGGGGGAAGGGCTACACCTTC,CASSQDRGKGYTF
.,TRBV9,TRBJ2-7,.,TGTGCCAGCGGGGGCAGCTACGAGCAGTACTTC,CASGGSYEQYF
TRBD2,TRBV5-4,TRBJ2-5,.,TGTGCCAGCAGCTTGGGAGGGACTACCCCGGAGACCCAGTACTTC,CASSLGGTTPETQYF
TRBD1,TRBV7-9,TRBJ2-3,.,TGTGCCAGCAGCTCGTACAGGGGGCAAGGTGTAGATACGCAGTATTTT,CASSSYRGQGVDTQYF
.,TRBV7-2,TRBJ1-1,.,TGTGCCAGCAGCCCCGGAGGAACTGAAGCTTTCTTT,CASSPGGTEAFF
TRBD2,TRBV9,TRBJ2-3,.,TGTGCCAGCAGCCCACGAGCGGGGGGTGGCACAGATACGCAGTATTTT,CASSPRAGGGTDTQYF
TRBD2,TRBV7-3,TRBJ2-7,.,TGTGCCAGCAGCTCTAGCGGGGAGGGCTACGAGCAGTACTTC,CASSSSGEGYEQYF
TRBD2,TRBV7-6,TRBJ2-3,.,TGTGCCAGCAGCTCTCTCCAGCAGCGGGGGAGCACAGATACGCAGTATTTT,CASSSLQQRGSTDTQYF
.,TRBV29-1,TRBJ2-5,.,TGCAGCGGTCGGTCAGGGGCAGGGGAGACCCAGTACTTC,CSGRSGAGETQYF
.,TRBV30,TRBJ2-4,.,TGTGCCTGGAGCTGGGACAATGGGGACATTCAGTACTTC,CAWSWDNGDIQYF
TRBD1,TRBV28,TRBJ2-1,.,TGTGCCAGCAGATCCACCGGGACAGGGCTTCCCCATGAGCAGTTCTTC,CASRSTGTGLPHEQFF
TRBD2,TRBV7-8,TRBJ2-7,.,TGTGCCAGCAGCATCGCCGGGACTAACGAGCAGTACTTC,CASSIAGTNEQYF
TRBD1,TRBV28,TRBJ1-3,.,TGTGCCAGCAGTTCGACAGGGACTGGAAACACCATATATTTT,CASSSTGTGNTIYF
.,TRBV29-1,TRBJ1-3,.,TGCAGCGCAATGATTAGCTCTGGAAACACCATATATTTT,CSAMISSGNTIYF
TRBD1,TRBV9,TRBJ2-1,.,TGTGCCAGCAGCGCCCTTCGACAGGGGGGCTACAATGAGCAGTTCTTC,CASSALRQGGYNEQFF
.,TRBV4-1,TRBJ1-6,.,TGCGCCAGCAGCCAAGGGGCTAATTCACCCCTCCACTTT,CASSQGANSPLHF
TRBD1,TRBV15,TRBJ1-3,.,TGTGCCACCAGCTGGCCGGGACAGGGGACTGGAAACACCATATATTTT,CATSWPGQGTGNTIYF
.,TRBV2,TRBJ2-2,.,TGTGCCAGCAGTGACACCTCGGGGACCGGGGAGCTGTTTTTT,CASSDTSGTGELFF
TRBD1,TRBV2,TRBJ1-2,.,TGTGCCGGCCACAGGGGGGGGACTTATGGCTACACCTTC,CAGHRGGTYGYTF
.,TRBV4-1,TRBJ1-5,few,TGCGCCAGCAGCTTGGGGCTGGGGGGGGGTCAGCCCCAGCATTTT,CASSLGLGGGQPQHF
TRBD1,TRBV12-5,TRBJ1-5,few,TGTGCTAGTGGTTCCACAGGGGACAGGGGGAGGCGTAGCAATCAGCCCCAGCATTTT,CASGSTGDRGRRSNQPQHF
.,TRBV5-4,TRBJ1-4,.,TGTGCCAGCAGCTTGGAAGGTAGGGGCACGGCTTTT,CASSLEGRGTAF
TRBD1,TRBV6-5,TRBJ1-1,.,TGTGCCAGCAGCCGGACAGGTGGGGGCACTGAAGCTTTCTTT,CASSRTGGGTEAFF
TRBD1,TRBV9,TRBJ2-3,.,TGTGCCAGCAGCGTAGGACAGGGGGCGCGGGTGGTCGATACGCAGTATTTT,CASSVGQGARVVDTQYF
TRBD1,TRBV10-3,TRBJ1-1,once,TGTGCCATCAGTGAGTCGATGGCAGGGGGCCTGGCTTTCTTT,CAISESMAGGLAFF
.,TRBV5-4,TRBJ2-1,.,TGTGCCATTCCTACCGGGAGAGAGCAGTTCTTC,CAIPTGREQFF